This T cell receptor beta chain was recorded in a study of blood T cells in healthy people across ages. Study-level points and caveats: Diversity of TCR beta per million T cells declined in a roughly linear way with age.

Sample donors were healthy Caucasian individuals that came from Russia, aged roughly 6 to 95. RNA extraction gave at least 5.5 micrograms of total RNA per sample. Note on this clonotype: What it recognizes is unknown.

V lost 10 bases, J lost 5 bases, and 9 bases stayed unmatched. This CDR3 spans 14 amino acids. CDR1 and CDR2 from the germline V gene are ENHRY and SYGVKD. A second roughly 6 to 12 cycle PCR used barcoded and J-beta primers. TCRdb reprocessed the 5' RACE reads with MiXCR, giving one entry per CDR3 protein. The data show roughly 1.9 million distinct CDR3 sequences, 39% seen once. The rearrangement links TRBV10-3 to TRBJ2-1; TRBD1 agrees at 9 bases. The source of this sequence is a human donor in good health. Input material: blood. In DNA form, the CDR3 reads TGTGCCACACGAATAGGGACAGGGAACAATGAGCAGTTCTTC. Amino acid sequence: CATRIGTGNNEQFF.